This TCR beta chain stems from a study of blood T cell repertoires in COVID-19. Overall study: Some COVID-19 samples were acute and others convalescent; all came from the United States, Italy and Spain. Sources were T cells, B-cell-depleted T cells, or PBMCs; the material itself was cDNA or gDNA.

Per the original methods: Quantification of nucleated cells was approximated via reference gene primer amplification. Assay used: immunoSEQ multiplex PCR; TCRdb lists only in-frame clones, some missing. V, J and clone size are those of that table, while D and trimming were read from the DNA. Of roughly 290,000 clones in the sample, just under 85% were seen once. Germline assignment: CDR1 MNHNY and CDR2 SVGAGI (reference sequence). CDR3 length: 13 residues. V was pared by 6 bases and J by 2 bases, with 2 bases of the junction left unmatched. The J gene is TRBJ1-2, the V gene TRBV6-6; TRBD1 matches 8 bases. The sample consisted of peripheral blood. The clonotype comes from a woman aged 50 to 60 with active or convalescent COVID-19. The CDR3 sequence: CASSRTGNYGYTF. The CDR3 nucleotides are TGTGCCAGCAGCCGGACAGGGAACTATGGCTACACCTTC.